This TCR beta chain was sequenced for a study of cytomegalovirus exposure and HLA in healthy donors. Comment on this clone: What it binds is unknown.

Study-wide results and limits: 87-base-pair reads could not separate some V segments, including TRBV6-2 and TRBV6-3. Later analysis revealed greater clonal expansion in HLA-associated TCR beta chains than in equally common others. Cytomegalovirus association was listed for roughly 160 TCR beta chains.

Germline V CDR1 and CDR2: SEHNR, FQNEAQ (reference sequence). J was trimmed by 3 bases and V by 5 bases; bases with no gene match: 5. CDR3 length equals 14 residues. Sampled while nominally healthy, donors likely had unrecorded immune exposures. A multiplex PCR was run with 60 Vbeta primers and 13 Jbeta primers. Here immunoSEQ multiplex PCR was the method, and the copy in TCRdb shows in-frame clones only, minus some. The data hold about 140,000 clones, with around 79% observed a single time. The clonotype was recovered from a man aged 18 to 29 in good health and CMV-seronegative. The sequenced sample was PBMCs. V gene TRBV7-9 combines with J gene TRBJ2-7; 9 bases map to TRBD2. The CDR3 spells CASSTATSGYEQYF. The CDR3 DNA follows: TGTGCCAGCAGCACTGCGACTAGCGGCTACGAGCAGTACTTC.